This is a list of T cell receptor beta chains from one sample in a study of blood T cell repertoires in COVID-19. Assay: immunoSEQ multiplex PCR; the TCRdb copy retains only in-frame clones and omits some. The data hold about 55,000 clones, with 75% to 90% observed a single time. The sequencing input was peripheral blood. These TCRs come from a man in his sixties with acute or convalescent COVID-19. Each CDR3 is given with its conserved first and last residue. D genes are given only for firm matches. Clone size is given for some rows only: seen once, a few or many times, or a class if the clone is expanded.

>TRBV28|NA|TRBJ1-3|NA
CASTSAGADSGNTIYF
TGTGCCAGCACTTCCGCGGGGGCCGACTCTGGAAACACCATATATTTT
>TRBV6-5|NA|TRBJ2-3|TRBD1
CASSWDRSTDTQYF
TGTGCCAGCAGTTGGGACAGAAGCACAGATACGCAGTATTTT
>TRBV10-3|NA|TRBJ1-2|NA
CAISESTRIIYGYTF
TGTGCCATCAGTGAGTCGACTCGAATTATCTATGGCTACACCTTC
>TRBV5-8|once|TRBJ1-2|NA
CASSLAGRESGYTF
TGTGCCAGCAGCTTGGCGGGGAGGGAGAGTGGCTACACCTTC
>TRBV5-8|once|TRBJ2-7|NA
CASSRPLDYPTYEQYF
TGTGCCAGCAGCCGACCCCTGGACTACCCCACCTACGAGCAGTACTTC
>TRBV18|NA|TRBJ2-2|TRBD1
CASSPPTGNYNGELFF
TGTGCCAGCTCACCTCCGACAGGGAATTATAACGGGGAGCTGTTTTTT
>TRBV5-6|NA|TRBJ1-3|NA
CASRTGTIGNTIYF
TGTGCCAGCCGGACGGGGACAATCGGAAACACCATATATTTT
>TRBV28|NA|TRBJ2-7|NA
CASSLRTPYEQYF
TGTGCCAGCAGTTTAAGGACTCCCTACGAGCAGTACTTC
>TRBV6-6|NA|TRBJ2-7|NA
CASSPRDEQYF
TGTGCCAGCAGCCCGCGGGACGAGCAGTACTTC
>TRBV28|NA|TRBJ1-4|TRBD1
CASSFRDRRNEKLFF
TGTGCCAGCAGTTTTAGGGACAGGCGTAATGAAAAACTGTTTTTT
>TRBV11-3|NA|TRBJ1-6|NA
CASSLGRTEHSPLHF
TGTGCCAGCAGCTTGGGGAGGACGGAACATTCACCCCTCCACTTT
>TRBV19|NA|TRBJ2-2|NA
CASSIIDRELFF
TGTGCCAGTAGTATAATAGACAGGGAGCTGTTTTTT
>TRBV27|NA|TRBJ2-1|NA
CASSSLRDHIQSNEQFF
TGTGCCAGCAGTTCCCTGCGGGACCACATCCAATCCAATGAGCAGTTCTTC
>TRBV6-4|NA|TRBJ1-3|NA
CASSLQSLNTIYF
TGTGCCAGCTCTCTCCAGTCCTTAAACACCATATATTTT
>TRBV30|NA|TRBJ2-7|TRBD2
CAWSVGLASEEQYF
TGTGCCTGGAGTGTAGGACTAGCATCGGAAGAGCAGTACTTC
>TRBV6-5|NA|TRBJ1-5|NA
CASSYLQGQPQHF
TGTGCCAGCAGTTACTTACAGGGCCAGCCCCAGCATTTT
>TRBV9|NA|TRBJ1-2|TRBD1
CASSVGTGESGGYTF
TGTGCCAGCAGCGTCGGGACAGGGGAATCGGGGGGCTACACCTTC
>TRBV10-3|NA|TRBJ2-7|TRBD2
CAISEVRTSGTPYEQYF
TGTGCCATCAGTGAAGTACGGACTAGCGGGACCCCCTACGAGCAGTACTTC
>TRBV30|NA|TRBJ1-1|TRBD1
CAWNPGGGLTNTEAFF
TGTGCCTGGAACCCAGGGGGAGGTCTAACGAACACTGAAGCTTTCTTT
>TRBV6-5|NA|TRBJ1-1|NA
CASKLDTEAFF
TGTGCCAGCAAGCTGGACACTGAAGCTTTCTTT
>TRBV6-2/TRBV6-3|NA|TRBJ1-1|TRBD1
CASSPGQGTEAFF
TGTGCCAGCAGTCCAGGACAGGGCACTGAAGCTTTCTTT
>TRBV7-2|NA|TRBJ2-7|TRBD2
CASSYSGSFDEQYF
TGTGCCAGCAGCTATAGCGGGAGTTTTGACGAGCAGTACTTC
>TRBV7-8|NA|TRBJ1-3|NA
CASSLVWGGGNTIYF
TGTGCCAGCAGCTTAGTTTGGGGGGGTGGAAACACCATATATTTT
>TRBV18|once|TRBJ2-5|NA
CASSPPGETQYF
TGTGCCAGCTCACCCCCGGGGGAGACCCAGTACTTC
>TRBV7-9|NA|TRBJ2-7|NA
CASSPRAVHLSYEQYF
TGTGCCAGCAGTCCCAGGGCGGTGCACCTATCCTACGAGCAGTACTTC
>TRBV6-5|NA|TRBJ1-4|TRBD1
CASSYSTGGKLFF
TGTGCCAGCAGTTACTCGACAGGGGGAAAACTGTTTTTT
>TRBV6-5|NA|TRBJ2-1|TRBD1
CASSYRTGQYNEQFF
TGTGCCAGCAGTTACAGGACAGGACAGTACAATGAGCAGTTCTTC
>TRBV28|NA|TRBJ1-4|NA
CASSPPGGRTNEKLFF
TGTGCCAGCAGCCCCCCGGGGGGTAGGACTAATGAAAAACTGTTTTTT
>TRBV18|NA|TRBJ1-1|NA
CASSTQGDTEAFF
TGTGCCAGCTCCACTCAGGGTGACACTGAAGCTTTCTTT
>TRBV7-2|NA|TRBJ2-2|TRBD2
CASSLFTSGRTGELFF
TGTGCCAGCAGCTTATTCACTAGCGGGAGGACCGGGGAGCTGTTTTTT
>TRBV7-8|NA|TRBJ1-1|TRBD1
CASSPRPGTGINTEAFF
TGTGCCAGCAGCCCTCGTCCCGGGACAGGGATCAACACTGAAGCTTTCTTT
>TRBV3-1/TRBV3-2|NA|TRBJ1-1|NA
CASRSWSTEAFF
TGTGCCAGCAGGTCTTGGAGCACTGAAGCTTTCTTT
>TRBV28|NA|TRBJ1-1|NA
CASRPTEMNTEAFF
TGTGCCAGCAGGCCGACAGAAATGAACACTGAAGCTTTCTTT